This TCR beta chain was observed in a study of blood T cells in healthy people across ages. Broader study findings: Strong correlation linked observed beta diversity and percent naive T cells.

Germline V lookup: CDR1 SGHTA, CDR2 FQGNSA. The CDR3 extends over 12 amino acids. Per sample, no less than 5 micrograms of total RNA were extracted. Note on this clonotype: What it binds is not known. One junction end does not reproduce the germline sequence, and a read error may be involved.

The use of a sample-barcoded 5' primer and a J-beta primer mix characterized a second PCR of roughly 6 to 11 cycles. The template-switch adaptor was a 5' adaptor with 12 random nucleotides. It tagged each cDNA molecule. From the 5' RACE reads, TCRdb called clonotypes with MiXCR, one entry per CDR3 protein. The sample has some 900,000 distinct CDR3 sequences; more than 25% are singletons. Sequencing was done on a sample of blood. The clonotype originates from a woman of 80 years or more in good health. V and J are TRBV7-2 and TRBJ1-2; D is possibly TRBD1 (5 bases). CDR3 region: CVSSPTAYGYTF. The CDR3 DNA sequence: TGTGTCAGCAGCCCGACAGCCTATGGCTACACCTTC.